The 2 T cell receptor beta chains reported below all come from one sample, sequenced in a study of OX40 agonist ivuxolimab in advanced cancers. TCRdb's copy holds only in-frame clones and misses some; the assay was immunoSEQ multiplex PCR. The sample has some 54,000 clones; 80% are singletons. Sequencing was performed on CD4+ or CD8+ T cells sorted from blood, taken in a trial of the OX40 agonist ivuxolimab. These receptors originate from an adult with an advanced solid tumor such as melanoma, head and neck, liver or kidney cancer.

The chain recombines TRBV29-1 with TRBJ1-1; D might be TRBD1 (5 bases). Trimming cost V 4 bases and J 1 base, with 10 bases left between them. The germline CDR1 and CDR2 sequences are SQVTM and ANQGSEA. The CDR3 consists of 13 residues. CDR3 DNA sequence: TGCAGCGTTGGCAGGGTTCCGAACACTGAAGCTTTCTTT. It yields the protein CSVGRVPNTEAFF. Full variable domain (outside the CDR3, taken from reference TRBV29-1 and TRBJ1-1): SAVISQKPSRDICQRGTSLTIQCQVDSQVTMMFWYRQQPGQSLTLIATANQGSEATYESGFVIDKFPISRPNLTFSTLTVSNMSPEDSSIYLCSVGRVPNTEAFFGQGTRLTVV.

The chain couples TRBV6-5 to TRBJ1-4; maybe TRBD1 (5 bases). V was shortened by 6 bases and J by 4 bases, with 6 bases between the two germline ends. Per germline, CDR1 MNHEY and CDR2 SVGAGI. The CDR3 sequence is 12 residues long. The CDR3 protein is CASRQVNEKLFF. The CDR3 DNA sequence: TGTGCCAGCAGACAGGTTAATGAAAAACTGTTTTTT.